Following are 28 T cell receptor beta chains from one sample sequenced in a study of Tregs in tolerant kidney transplant recipients. Only in-frame clones appear in the TCRdb table, and some are missing; sequencing was by immunoSEQ multiplex PCR. The listing records roughly 53,000 clones. This sample comprised CD4+ T cells from blood, obtained before the transplant. The receptor source for this set is a human donor who received a combined kidney and bone marrow transplant.

Note on this clone: Read sequence stops 3 residues before the CDR3 end, and the germline J gene provides the missing end. The rearrangement uses TRBV6-2 or TRBV6-3 and TRBJ1-1; 9 positions agree with TRBD1. This CDR3 is 14 amino acids long. Per the germline V gene, CDR1 is MNHEY and CDR2 is SVGEGT. The CDR3 here is CASSWTGANRGAFF. Partial CDR3 DNA: TGTGCCAGCAGCTGGACAGGGGCCAACCGGGGC.

Regarding this clone: At one end the junction does not follow the germline gene, possibly because of a read error. The read comes to an end 3 residues before the CDR3 does, leaving the germline J gene to fill in the end. The rearrangement links TRBV18 to TRBJ2-5, with a weak D call TRBD1 (6 bases). The CDR3 runs 15 residues. Germline CDR1 and CDR2: KGHSH and LQKENI. CDR3 DNA, as far as it was read: TGTGCCAGCTCACTAACGAGGGGGTACCAGGAGACC. This translates into CASSLTRGYQET. The entire CDR3 sequence reads CASSLTRGYQETQYF.

In the case of this clone: The DNA ends 3 residues before the CDR3 does, and the rest of the CDR3 is filled in from the germline J gene. V is TRBV6-1 and J is TRBJ1-2; 7 positions agree with TRBD1. V was pared by 2 bases and J by 6 bases, with 9 bases of the junction left unmatched. The length of the CDR3 is 15 residues. Germline V gene lookup returns CDR1 MNHNS and CDR2 SASEGT. The sequenced part of the CDR3 DNA is TGTGCCAGCAGTGAAAACAGGGGTAGAACGGATGGC. As protein: CASSENRGRTDG. The full CDR3 is CASSENRGRTDGYTF.

The CDR3 bases that were read are TGTGCCAGTAGTAGGACAGGCCTTAGCTCCTACAATGAG. Encoded protein: CASSRTGLSSYNE. The CDR3 in full is CASSRTGLSSYNEQFF. This rearrangement joins TRBV19 to TRBJ2-1; TRBD1 matches at 7 bases. The sequenced fragment ends 3 residues before the CDR3 boundary, so the rest is inferred from the germline J gene. The CDR3 contains 16 residues. Losses at the gene ends were 4 bases for V and 0 bases for J; bases not matched to a gene: 6. Germline V CDR1 and CDR2: LNHDA, SQIVND (reference sequence).

A word on this clone: The CDR3 end falls 3 residues outside the read, so it is completed with the germline J gene. The chain employs TRBV7-2 and TRBJ2-3; possible D gene TRBD2, 7 bases. Germline CDR1 SGHTA, CDR2 FQGNSA. The V and J ends lost 10 bases and 3 bases respectively, with 20 bases between them. The CDR3 totals 15 residues. The CDR3: CAIAGGGSSTDTQYF. The part of the CDR3 DNA that was read is TGTGCCATCGCTGGGGGGGGCTCGTCTACAGATACG.

Worth noting for this clone: A read error may account for a junction end that differs from germline. The CDR3 end falls 3 residues outside the read, so it is completed with the germline J gene. This sequence joins TRBV7-2 and TRBJ2-3, with 8 bases lining up with TRBD1. Germline V gene data show CDR1 as SGHTA and CDR2 as FQGNSA. The CDR3 extends over 13 amino acids. CDR3 DNA (partial): TGCGACCGGGGGACAGGAGTATCAGATACG. Amino acids: CDRGTGVSDT. The CDR3 as a whole reads CDRGTGVSDTQYF.

The chain's CDR3 is CAITSSRDREANYGYTF. Partial CDR3 DNA: TGTGCCATCACCTCGTCCCGGGACAGGGAAGCTAACTATGGC. The gene calls are TRBV10-3 and TRBJ1-2, with 9 bases identical to TRBD1. Read coverage stops 3 residues before the CDR3 terminus; the germline J gene supplies the remainder. The trim removed 7 bases at V and 0 bases at J, leaving 12 bases unmatched. CDR1 is ENHRY, CDR2 SYGVKD, per germline. The CDR3 length is 17 residues.

Comments on this clone: The CDR3 end lies 3 residues beyond the end of the read and is filled in from the germline J gene. The chain couples TRBV5-1 to TRBJ1-1, with 8 nucleotides matching TRBD1. The CDR3 extends over 14 amino acids. After removal of 4 bases from V and 5 bases from J, the junction contained 7 bases not matched to a gene. CDR1 and CDR2 from the germline V gene are SGHRS and YFSETQ. This CDR3 reads CASSPQGAETEAFF. CDR3 DNA, as far as it was read: TGCGCCAGCAGCCCGCAGGGGGCTGAAACTGAA.

Notes on this clone: From the germline J gene comes the end of the CDR3, since the read stops 3 residues before it. The gene calls are TRBV18 and TRBJ2-5; TRBD1 is a possible D gene (6 bases). V shed 2 bases and J shed 4 bases, with 14 bases lying between them. Germline V gives CDR1 KGHSH, CDR2 LQKENI. This CDR3 spans 15 amino acids. The sequenced CDR3 bases are TGTGCCAGCTCACCAGACAGGACAGCAAGAGAGACC. Translating gives CASSPDRTARET. The entire CDR3 protein reads CASSPDRTARETQYF.

Note on this clone: Read coverage stops 3 residues before the CDR3 terminus; the germline J gene supplies the remainder. This sequence joins TRBV2 and TRBJ2-6; maybe TRBD2 (5 bases). The CDR3 runs 15 residues. V lost 4 bases and J lost 1, with 8 bases in between. Germline CDR1 and CDR2: SNHLY and FYNNEI. The CDR3 sequence: CASSVEGSGANVLTF. The sequenced CDR3 bases are TGTGCCAGCAGTGTCGAGGGTTCTGGGGCCAACGTC.

Regarding this clone: The read halts 3 residues ahead of the CDR3 end, with the missing end drawn from the germline J gene. This chain connects TRBV7-8 to TRBJ2-3; D remains unclear. CDR1 and CDR2 (germline): SGHVS, FQNEAQ. V lost 6 bases to trimming and J lost 1 base, with 5 bases between them. This CDR3 has 12 residues. The CDR3 DNA, read in part, is TGTGCCAGCAGGGGCGGCACAGATACG. Its translation is CASRGGTDT. From start to end, the CDR3 is CASRGGTDTQYF.

Remarks on this clone: The read halts 3 residues ahead of the CDR3 end, with the missing end drawn from the germline J gene. This chain uses TRBV7-7 with TRBJ2-5; possibly TRBD2 for D (5 bases). V was pared by 5 bases and J by 7 bases, with 11 bases between. Germline CDR1 is SSHAT and CDR2 is FNYEAQ (reference sequence). The CDR3 covers 12 residues. The CDR3 sequence: CASSTQEGTQYF. CDR3 DNA (partial): TGTGCCAGCAGCACACAAGAGGGGACC.

With respect to this clone: The read gets to within 3 residues of the CDR3 end, and the germline J gene fills in the rest. The rearrangement links TRBV29-1 to TRBJ1-2; 7 nucleotides line up with TRBD1. V shed 6 bases and J 5 bases; nucleotides not matched to a gene: 9. Germline CDR1 is SQVTM and CDR2 is ANQGSEA. The CDR3 has 13 amino acids. CDR3 bases read: TGCAGCGTGCACAGGGGATTCGGATATGGC. The encoded protein is CSVHRGFGYG. The full CDR3 reads CSVHRGFGYGYTF.

For this clone: The read is 3 residues too short to cover the CDR3 end, so that end is filled in from the germline J gene. This chain joins TRBV2 and TRBJ2-3; D uncertain. V lost 5 bases and J lost 2, with 5 bases in between. Germline V gives CDR1 SNHLY, CDR2 FYNNEI. The CDR3 is made up of 12 amino acids. The sequenced part of the CDR3 DNA is TGTGCCAGCAGTCCATCCACAGATACG. This encodes CASSPSTDT. The whole CDR3 sequence reads CASSPSTDTQYF.

Worth noting for this clone: The CDR3 is cut off 3 residues early in the read; its end comes from the germline J gene. The chain employs TRBV30 and TRBJ2-7; D remains ambiguous. The CDR3 runs 14 residues. Trimming took off 2 bases at V and 5 bases at J, with 16 bases between the two ends. The germline V gene has CDR1 GTSNPN and CDR2 SVGIG (reference sequence). The CDR3 bases that were read are TGTGCCTGGAGTCGATCATTATTGGGCCACGAG. Amino acid sequence: CAWSRSLLGHE. The full CDR3 protein is CAWSRSLLGHEQYF.

A remark on this clone: Read sequence stops 3 residues before the CDR3 end, and the germline J gene provides the missing end. This chain joins TRBV10-3 and TRBJ2-7, with TRBD2 identical over 9 bases. With V trimmed by 0 bases and J by 3 bases, 9 bases remained unmatched. There are 17 residues in the CDR3. Germline V gene data show CDR1 as ENHRY and CDR2 as SYGVKD. The CDR3 spells CAISESGLASLIYEQYF. The CDR3 bases that were read are TGTGCCATCAGTGAGTCGGGACTAGCCTCCCTCATCTACGAG.

As to this clone: The CDR3 end lies 3 residues beyond the end of the read and is filled in from the germline J gene. This chain connects TRBV7-8 to TRBJ2-4, with 11 bases that match TRBD2. Per the germline V gene, CDR1 is SGHVS and CDR2 is FQNEAQ. The CDR3 sequence is 18 residues long. With V trimmed by 4 bases and J by 0 bases, 8 bases remained unmatched. The CDR3 reads CASSSTSGKTLAKNIQYF. The CDR3 bases that were read are TGTGCCAGCAGCTCGACTAGCGGGAAAACCTTAGCCAAAAACATT.

Concerning this clone itself: The read is 3 residues too short to cover the CDR3 end, so that end is filled in from the germline J gene. The rearrangement links TRBV2 to TRBJ2-5; 7 bases fit TRBD1. The CDR3 is 15 residues long. V was pared by 4 bases and J by 2 bases, with 7 bases of the junction left unmatched. Per germline, CDR1 SNHLY and CDR2 FYNNEI. The CDR3 sequence is CASSGTAGGQETQYF. Incomplete CDR3 DNA: TGTGCCAGCAGTGGAACGGCAGGGGGTCAAGAGACC.

A note on this clone: The sequence runs out 3 residues before the end of the CDR3; the remainder is reconstructed from the germline J gene. The rearrangement uses TRBV20-1 and TRBJ1-4; possibly TRBD1 for D (6 bases). Trimming pared 0 bases from V and 2 bases from J, leaving 13 bases between. This CDR3 is built from 16 residues. The germline V gene encodes CDR1 DFQATT and CDR2 SNEGSKA (reference sequence). This CDR3 reads CSARDPGGGTNEKLFF. The DNA read from the CDR3 is TGCAGTGCTAGAGATCCGGGGGGCGGGACTAATGAAAAA.

Comment on this clone: The read finishes 3 residues shy of the CDR3 end, and the germline J gene is used to complete it. The chain has TRBV19 and TRBJ1-2; D is perhaps TRBD1 (6 bases). Deletions cut 4 bases from V and 4 bases from J, with 10 bases between. The CDR3 consists of 13 residues. Germline V gene lookup returns CDR1 LNHDA and CDR2 SQIVND (reference sequence). The CDR3 protein is CASSTGQSYGYTF. CDR3 DNA (partial): TGTGCCAGTAGTACTGGACAGTCCTATGGC.

Concerning this clone: The CDR3 is cut off 3 residues early in the read; its end comes from the germline J gene. The V gene is TRBV2, the J gene TRBJ2-1; 8 bases agree with TRBD2. The CDR3 loop spans 13 amino acids. Trimming cost V 9 bases and J 0 bases; bases outside gene matches: 1. The germline V gene has CDR1 SNHLY and CDR2 FYNNEI. The sequenced part of the CDR3 DNA is TGTGCCAGTAGCGGGAACTCCTACAATGAG. It encodes CASSGNSYNE. The complete CDR3 protein is CASSGNSYNEQFF.

Note on this clone: The read halts 3 residues ahead of the CDR3 end, with the missing end drawn from the germline J gene. This chain connects TRBV29-1 to TRBJ1-1; D may be TRBD1 (5 bases). The germline V gene has CDR1 SQVTM and CDR2 ANQGSEA. The CDR3 is 16 amino acids. V dropped 3 bases and J dropped 0 bases, with 17 bases sitting between them. CDR3 protein: CSVDGQGKSMNTEAFF. Partial CDR3 DNA: TGCAGCGTTGATGGGCAGGGAAAAAGCATGAACACTGAA.

Comment on this clone: The read gets to within 3 residues of the CDR3 end, and the germline J gene fills in the rest. The chain has TRBV19 and TRBJ2-2; TRBD1 matches 7 bases. This CDR3 has 14 amino acids. Germline CDR1 reads LNHDA; CDR2 reads SQIVND (reference sequence). Trimming took 7 bases from V and 0 from J; bases not matched to a gene: 2. The part of the CDR3 DNA that was read is TGTGCCAGTATGACAGGGTCGAACACCGGGGAG. It specifies CASMTGSNTGE. The complete CDR3 sequence is CASMTGSNTGELFF.

Notes on this clone: The read stops 3 residues short of the end of the CDR3; the missing end is completed from the germline J gene. This rearrangement joins TRBV19 to TRBJ2-1; 7 nucleotides match TRBD1. CDR3 length: 13 amino acids. Germline CDR1 reads LNHDA; CDR2 reads SQIVND (reference sequence). With V trimmed by 9 bases and J by 2 bases, 4 bases remained unmatched. Incomplete CDR3 DNA: TGTGCCAGCCAGGGGGTAGCCTACAATGAG. Amino acid sequence: CASQGVAYNE. The whole CDR3 protein reads CASQGVAYNEQFF.

Note on this clone: The observed sequence ends 3 residues before the CDR3 terminus, with the missing tail filled in from the germline J gene. The chain recombines TRBV5-1 with TRBJ2-3; TRBD2 matches 9 bases. Trimming removed 0 bases from V and 6 bases from J; junction bases left unmatched: 5. Germline CDR1 SGHRS, CDR2 YFSETQ. The CDR3 runs 15 residues. CDR3 DNA (partial): TGCGCCAGCAGCTTGGGTTTAGCGGGGGTTGATACG. This codes for CASSLGLAGVDT. The complete CDR3 sequence is CASSLGLAGVDTQYF.

Turning to this clone: The CDR3 end is not reached by the read, which stops 3 residues before it; the germline J gene fills it in. This chain joins TRBV7-9 and TRBJ1-4, with D uncertain. The CDR3 totals 15 residues. V lost 1 base, J lost 2 bases, and 8 bases lay in between. Germline CDR1 reads SEHNR; CDR2 reads FQNEAQ (reference sequence). The CDR3 loop is CASSLEGITNEKLFF. The DNA read from the CDR3 is TGTGCCAGCAGCTTAGAGGGCATCACTAATGAAAAA. The full variable domain, in which reference TRBV7-9 and TRBJ1-4 provide the parts outside the CDR3, is DTGVSQNPRHKITKRGQNVTFRCDPISEHNRLYWYRQTLGQGPEFLTYFQNEAQLEKSRLLSDRFSAERPKGSFSTLEIQRTEQGDSAMYLCASSLEGITNEKLFFGSGTQLSVL.

Of note for this clone: The CDR3 end lies 3 residues beyond the end of the read and is filled in from the germline J gene. The V and J genes are TRBV7-9 and TRBJ1-2, with TRBD1 as a possible D gene (6 bases). The germline V gene has CDR1 SEHNR and CDR2 FQNEAQ (reference sequence). This CDR3 contains 13 residues. The CDR3 sequence: CASGPQGWNEYTF. The CDR3 DNA, read in part, is TGTGCCAGCGGCCCACAGGGATGGAATGAG.

As regards this clone: The CDR3 is cut off 3 residues early in the read; its end comes from the germline J gene. V gene TRBV2 combines with J gene TRBJ1-2; TRBD1 is a possible D gene (5 bases). The V end lost 1 base, the J end lost 3 bases, and 9 bases lay between the germline ends. The V gene's germline CDR1 is SNHLY and CDR2 FYNNEI. This CDR3 is built from 14 residues. CDR3 DNA (partial): TGTGCCAGCAGTGAAGGGACACCCTACTATGGC. Its protein is CASSEGTPYYG. The entire CDR3 protein is CASSEGTPYYGYTF.